These 2 T cell receptor beta chains originate from one sample sequenced in a study of regulatory T cells in long-lasting Graves disease. This sample's time point: persistent/refractory GD, antithyroid drugs over 5 years with positive TRAb. The TCR library was made from RNA that had been extracted from PBMCs in TRIzol. The authors built TCR beta libraries using iRepertoire HTBI primers and Arm-PCR of CDR3 regions. TCRdb redid the calling of the multiplex PCR reads with MiXCR, one entry per CDR3 protein. The sample contains approximately 380,000 distinct CDR3 sequences, roughly 20% of which appear only once. The material was peripheral blood mononuclear cells (PBMCs), obtained when the disease was refractory, from a patient treated with antithyroid drugs. These receptors all come from a female donor with Graves disease.

This chain connects TRBV4-3 to TRBJ2-5; 9 bases match TRBD1. There are 15 residues in the CDR3. Germline lookup yields CDR1 LGHNA and CDR2 YSLEER. The V and J ends lost 4 bases and 2 bases, in that order; junction bases with no gene match: 5. The CDR3 here is CASSPSDRGQETQYF. The CDR3, as DNA: TGCGCCAGCAGCCCCTCGGACAGGGGACAAGAGACCCAGTACTTC.

The table lists this clonotype with a few counts. The junction departs from germline at one end; a sequencing error may be responsible. This chain uses TRBV12-3 or TRBV12-4 with TRBJ2-1; possibly TRBD2 for D (6 bases). CDR3 length: 15 amino acids. CDR3 residues: CASSLAAPADNEQFF. The CDR3 nucleotides read TGTGCCAGCAGCTTAGCGGCCCCCGCGGACAATGAGCAGTTCTTC.